This T cell receptor (beta chain) stems from a study of beta chain features in type 1 diabetes. Study-level results: VDJ junctions in type 1 diabetes patients carried more deletions and fewer insertions. The analysis here could not establish whether HLA type shapes TCRB rearrangement. In the patient group, naive, central memory and Treg TCRB repertoires seemed more alike than in the healthy donor group. Shortening of TCRB CDR3s, moderate but significant, appeared in all four CD4+ subsets of Type 1 diabetes patients.

In regard to this clone: Antigen: not known.

The CDR3 runs to 13 residues. Per the germline V gene, CDR1 is SQVTM and CDR2 is ANQGSEA. Trimming took 5 bases from V and 0 from J, leaving 10 bases between them. Of the isolated RNA, all was reverse transcribed, and so the sequenced material was expressed TCRB transcripts. TCRdb's table, derived via immunoSEQ multiplex PCR, lists solely in-frame clones and lacks some. The table records roughly 700,000 clones, over 10% of them present only once. This chain connects TRBV29-1 to TRBJ1-2; D not resolved. The sequence came from a man younger than 35 with type 1 diabetes. Sequenced: naive CD4+ T cells from blood. The CDR3 here is CSVPQASNYGYTF. In nucleotides, the CDR3 is TGCAGCGTTCCGCAGGCCTCTAACTATGGCTACACCTTC.